This T cell receptor (beta chain) was recorded in a study of shared clonotypes between healthy human individuals. Study-wide background: The study enrolled a couple of women and a few men aged 18 to 49.

The germline CDR1 and CDR2 sequences are SGHTS and YDEGEE. This CDR3 is 17 amino acids long. V shed 0 bases, J shed 6 bases, and the junction held 9 bases outside the gene matches. Profiling relied on immunoSEQ multiplex PCR, and the TCRdb table lists in-frame clones only, not all of them. The repertoire holds fewer than 3 million clones, with roughly 92% as singletons. Each donor was a Caucasian adult residing in Nashville, Tennessee. Sequenced material: naive CD4+ T cells from PBMCs. This sample's subset: CD45RA+ positively selected. This TCR derives from a man aged 18 to 30 in good health. Some clones in this sample may be carry-over from other donors' samples. This chain connects TRBV5-8 to TRBJ2-2; 9 bases align to TRBD1. The CDR3 nucleotides are TGTGCCAGCAGCTTGGTGCCCAGGACAGGGGAACCCGGGGAGCTGTTTTTT. Its translation is CASSLVPRTGEPGELFF.